These 10 T cell receptor beta chains came from one sample sequenced in a study of T cells in Graves' hyperthyroidism and ophthalmopathy. The TCR beta CDR3 regions underwent amplification using RNA transcripts as the source. TCR CDR3 underwent first-round RT-PCR with the HTBI primer set. TCRdb passed the multiplex PCR reads through MiXCR, listing each CDR3 protein once. Here the sample spans approximately 600,000 distinct CDR3 sequences, about 15% being singletons. Sequencing used blood. These receptors all stem from a woman aged 40 to 50 with Graves' ophthalmopathy.

This clonotype was observed at least ten times. The chain has TRBV4-1 and TRBJ2-7; 10 nucleotides line up with TRBD2. This CDR3 is 16 amino acids long. CDR1 is MGHRA, CDR2 YSYEKL, per germline. V dropped 4 bases and J dropped 3; count of bases not matched to a gene: 9. The DNA for the CDR3 is TGCGCCAGCAGCCCCCCCGTCACTAGCGGGAACTACGAGCAGTACTTC. Protein sequence: CASSPPVTSGNYEQYF.

This clonotype was seen repeatedly, ten times or more. This chain uses TRBV12-3 or TRBV12-4 with TRBJ2-3; no reliable D call. The V gene lost 5 bases and the J gene lost 2 bases, with 2 bases spanning the gap. The CDR3 covers 11 residues. The CDR3 spells CASSITDTQYF. The CDR3 bases are TGTGCCAGCAGTATCACAGATACGCAGTATTTT.

This clonotype was counted once. CDR3 protein: CASCDPGQVIYEQYF. DNA of the CDR3: TGTGCCAGCTGCGACCCGGGACAGGTGATCTACGAGCAGTACTTC. The J gene is TRBJ2-7, the V gene TRBV6-2 or TRBV6-3, with TRBD1 matching over 8 bases. Trimming at V came to 8 bases and at J to 3 bases, leaving 12 bases not matched to a gene. The CDR3 runs 15 residues. Germline V gene data show CDR1 as MNHEY and CDR2 as SVGEGT.

This clonotype has ten or more counts. The chain uses TRBV7-8 and TRBJ1-1; D gene unclear. CDR3 length: 15 amino acids. The germline V gene has CDR1 SGHVS and CDR2 FQNEAQ. V lost 1 base and J 9 bases, leaving 18 bases between the germline ends. The CDR3 sequence is CASSLGPVGAVKAFF. The CDR3 nucleotides read TGTGCCAGCAGCTTAGGTCCGGTCGGTGCGGTGAAAGCTTTCTTT.

This clonotype was seen ten or more times. Germline is not matched at one junction end, which may reflect a read error. The chain carries TRBV7-9 and TRBJ2-7; 13 positions agree with TRBD2. CDR3 size: 15 residues. CDR1 is SEHNR and CDR2 is FQNEAQ in the germline V gene (reference sequence). For the CDR3, the DNA is TGTGCCAGCAGTTTAGGGACTAGCGGGGACTACGAGCAGTACTTC. Amino acid sequence: CASSLGTSGDYEQYF.

This clonotype has at least ten counts. V and J are TRBV7-8 and TRBJ2-7; 8 nucleotides match TRBD2. The CDR3 sequence is 15 residues long. CDR1 and CDR2 (germline): SGHVS, FQNEAQ. With V trimmed by 3 bases and J by 5 bases, 9 bases remained unmatched. The CDR3 loop reads CASSFGAGDLNEQYF. The CDR3 DNA reads TGTGCCAGCAGCTTCGGAGCGGGAGATCTGAACGAGCAGTACTTC.

This clonotype is a singleton in its sample. The chain couples TRBV24-1 to TRBJ2-2, with D uncertain. The CDR3 extends over 14 amino acids. The germline V gene encodes CDR1 KGHDR and CDR2 SFDVKD. V was clipped by 2 bases and J by 5 bases, with 8 bases between them. This CDR3 reads CATSDSGRTGELFF. In DNA form, the CDR3 reads TGTGCCACCAGTGATTCCGGGCGGACCGGGGAGCTGTTTTTT.

Ten or more counts support this clonotype. V is TRBV4-2 and J is TRBJ1-2; D not resolved. V dropped 1 base and J dropped 8 bases, with 11 bases sitting between them. Germline assignment: CDR1 LGHNA and CDR2 YNFKEQ. CDR3 length: 13 amino acids. The CDR3 region is CASSQAMPGGYTF. For the CDR3, the DNA is TGTGCCAGCAGCCAAGCGATGCCAGGCGGCTACACCTTC.

The genes are TRBV12-3 or TRBV12-4 and TRBJ1-2, with D possibly TRBD1 on 5 matching bases. The CDR3 is 13 amino acids. V gave up 6 bases and J gave up 5 bases, with 13 bases separating them. In DNA form, the CDR3 reads TGTGCCAGCAGCTCGGACACTCCATATGGCTACACCTTC. Its translation: CASSSDTPYGYTF.

This clonotype was recorded at least ten times. The chain recombines TRBV27 with TRBJ2-5; 11 positions match TRBD2. The CDR3 spans 18 residues. The V gene's germline CDR1 is MNHEY and CDR2 SMNVEV (reference sequence). J lost 4 bases, V lost 3 bases, and 13 bases had no gene match. CDR3 in DNA: TGTGCCAGCAGTTTTCTGGGGACTAGCGGCCCCGAGGGAGAGACCCAGTACTTC. It encodes CASSFLGTSGPEGETQYF.